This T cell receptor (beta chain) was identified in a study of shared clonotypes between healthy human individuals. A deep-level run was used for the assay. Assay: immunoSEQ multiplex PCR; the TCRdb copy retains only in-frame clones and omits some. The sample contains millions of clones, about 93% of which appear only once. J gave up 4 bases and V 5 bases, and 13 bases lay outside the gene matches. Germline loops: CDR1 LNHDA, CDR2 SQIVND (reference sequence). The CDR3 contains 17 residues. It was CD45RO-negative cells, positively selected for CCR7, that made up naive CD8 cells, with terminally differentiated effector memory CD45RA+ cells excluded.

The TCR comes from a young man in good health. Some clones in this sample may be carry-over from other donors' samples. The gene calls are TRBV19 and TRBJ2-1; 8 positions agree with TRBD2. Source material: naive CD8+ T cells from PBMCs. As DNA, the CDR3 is TGTGCCAGTAGTCCCCCGTTCAGCGGGGGTATATACAATGAGCAGTTCTTC. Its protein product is CASSPPFSGGIYNEQFF.